Included here is one T cell receptor (beta chain) sequence, with context. This sample was included in a study of OX40 agonist ivuxolimab in advanced cancers. Only in-frame clones appear in the TCRdb table, and some are missing; sequencing was by immunoSEQ multiplex PCR. Of roughly 50,000 clones in the sample, over 80% were seen once. This CDR3 has 16 amino acids. CDR1 SGHNT and CDR2 YYREEE come from the germline V gene (reference sequence). The trim removed 4 bases at V and 5 bases at J, leaving 10 bases unmatched. Sample: CD4+ or CD8+ T cells sorted from blood, taken in a trial of the OX40 agonist ivuxolimab. V usage is TRBV5-4 and J usage is TRBJ2-5; 11 bases line up with TRBD1. The TCR sequence derives from an adult with an advanced solid tumor such as melanoma, head and neck, liver or kidney cancer. CDR3 DNA: TGTGCCAGCAGCCACCCGGGACAGGGGGGCAAGGAGACCCAGTACTTC. Amino acids: CASSHPGQGGKETQYF.